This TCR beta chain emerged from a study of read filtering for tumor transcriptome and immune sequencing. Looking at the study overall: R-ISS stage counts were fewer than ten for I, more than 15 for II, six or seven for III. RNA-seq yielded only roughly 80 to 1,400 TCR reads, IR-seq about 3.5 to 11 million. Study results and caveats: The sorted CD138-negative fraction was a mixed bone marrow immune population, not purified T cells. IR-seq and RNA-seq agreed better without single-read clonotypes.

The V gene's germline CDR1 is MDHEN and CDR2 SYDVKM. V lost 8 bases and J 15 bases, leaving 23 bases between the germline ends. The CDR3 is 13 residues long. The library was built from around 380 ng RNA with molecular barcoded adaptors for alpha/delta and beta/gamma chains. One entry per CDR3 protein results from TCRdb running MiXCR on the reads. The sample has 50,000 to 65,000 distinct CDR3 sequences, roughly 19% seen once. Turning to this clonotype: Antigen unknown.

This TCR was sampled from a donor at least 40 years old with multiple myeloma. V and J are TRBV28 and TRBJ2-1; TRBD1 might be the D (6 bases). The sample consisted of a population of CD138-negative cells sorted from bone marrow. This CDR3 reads CASGSPSETRGFF. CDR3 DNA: TGTGCCAGCGGTTCCCCGAGTGAAACCAGGGGGTTCTTC.